The 11 T cell receptor beta chains below come from one sample, sequenced in a study of shared T cell receptors in the human thymus. Clones were sequenced by immunoSEQ multiplex PCR, and TCRdb holds only the in-frame ones, with some missing. The table records hundreds of thousands of clones, approximately 90% of them present only once. These same records also appear under a second study, on human thymus T cells.

Source material: thymocytes. Source of these receptors: a boy under two years old with a congenital heart defect.

The chain recombines TRBV4-3 with TRBJ1-1, with D uncertain. Germline assignment: CDR1 LGHNA and CDR2 YSLEER. Trimming pared 2 bases from V and 2 bases from J, leaving 12 bases between. This CDR3 comprises 15 residues. The CDR3 coding sequence is TGCGCCAGCAGCCAATTACCCGGGTTTAACACTGAAGCTTTCTTT. Translating gives CASSQLPGFNTEAFF.

This chain uses TRBV7-2 with TRBJ2-7; TRBD1 matches at 9 bases. The CDR3 is 17 residues long. Germline CDR1 and CDR2: SGHTA and FQGNSA. V lost 0 bases and J lost 3; bases outside the gene matches: 9. The CDR3 nucleotides read TGTGCCAGCAGCTTAGCCCCTCCCCGGGACAGGGTCTACGAGCAGTACTTC. This codes for CASSLAPPRDRVYEQYF.

Written as DNA, the CDR3 is TGTGCCAGCAGTTTGGACAGGGTTGCCACCGGGGAGCTGTTTTTT. It codes for CASSLDRVATGELFF. The J gene is TRBJ2-2, the V gene TRBV6-1, with 8 bases that match TRBD1. Germline assignment: CDR1 MNHNS and CDR2 SASEGT. Trimming at V came to 5 bases and at J to 4 bases, leaving 6 bases not matched to a gene. This CDR3 has 15 residues.

This clone was counted a single time. This chain connects TRBV19 to TRBJ2-7, with D possibly TRBD2 on 6 matching bases. CDR3 length: 15 amino acids. From germline, CDR1 is LNHDA and CDR2 SQIVND (reference sequence). V gave up 2 bases and J gave up 3 bases, with 14 bases separating them. CDR3 region: CASSIKASGDYEQYF. DNA of the CDR3: TGTGCCAGTAGTATAAAGGCGTCGGGGGACTACGAGCAGTACTTC.

J is TRBJ2-3 and V is TRBV29-1; TRBD2 matches 14 bases. Germline CDR1 is SQVTM and CDR2 is ANQGSEA. The CDR3 is made up of 14 amino acids. With 6 bases clipped from V and 6 bases from J, the junction kept 5 bases outside the gene matches. CDR3 in amino acids: CSVTGLAGDDTQYF. DNA of the CDR3: TGCAGCGTGACGGGACTAGCGGGAGACGATACGCAGTATTTT.

J is TRBJ2-3 and V is TRBV4-3; 9 bases line up with TRBD2. CDR3 length: 16 residues. V was pared by 4 bases and J by 4 bases, with 9 bases of the junction left unmatched. Germline CDR1 reads LGHNA; CDR2 reads YSLEER. CDR3 region: CASSPRLAEPPDTQYF. For the CDR3, the DNA is TGCGCCAGCAGCCCTCGACTAGCGGAGCCTCCAGATACGCAGTATTTT.

This sequence joins TRBV9 and TRBJ1-4; unclear D gene. Germline assignment: CDR1 SGDLS and CDR2 YYNGEE. V was cut by 6 bases and J by 8 bases, with 5 bases left in between. CDR3 length: 10 residues. For the CDR3, the DNA is TGTGCCAGCAATCAGGAAAAACTGTTTTTT. Translating it yields CASNQEKLFF.

J is TRBJ1-5 and V is TRBV19; 7 nucleotides agree with TRBD1. V was clipped by 0 bases and J by 5 bases; unmatched bases: 4. CDR1 LNHDA and CDR2 SQIVND come from the germline V gene (reference sequence). CDR3 length: 15 residues. The CDR3 coding sequence is TGTGCCAGTAGTATAGATGCGGGACAGCATCAGCCCCAGCATTTT. This translates into CASSIDAGQHQPQHF.

The rearrangement links TRBV27 to TRBJ2-7, with 7 bases that match TRBD2. Germline V gene lookup returns CDR1 MNHEY and CDR2 SMNVEV (reference sequence). This CDR3 region has 15 residues. The junction had 9 bases not matched to a gene; V was cut back by 4 bases and J by 3 bases. The CDR3: CASSSHERENYEQYF. The CDR3 region has the DNA TGTGCCAGCAGTTCCCACGAGCGGGAAAACTACGAGCAGTACTTC.

This chain joins TRBV6-1 and TRBJ1-1; a possible D gene is TRBD1 (5 bases). Trimming shortened V by 10 bases and J by 3 bases, and 12 bases separated the two germline ends. Per the germline V gene, CDR1 is MNHNS and CDR2 is SASEGT. There are 12 residues in the CDR3. The CDR3 bases are TGTGCCACAACCCAGGGTGACACTGAAGCTTTCTTT. Translation gives CATTQGDTEAFF.

Only a few counts were recorded for this clone. The rearrangement joins TRBV6-5 to TRBJ2-7; D is ambiguous. There are 16 residues in the CDR3. The ends were cut back, 2 bases at V and 0 bases at J, with 14 bases in the middle. The germline V gene encodes CDR1 MNHEY and CDR2 SVGAGI. This CDR3 is CASSYTEGRSSYEQYF. For the CDR3, the DNA is TGTGCCAGCAGTTACACCGAAGGTCGGAGCTCCTACGAGCAGTACTTC.